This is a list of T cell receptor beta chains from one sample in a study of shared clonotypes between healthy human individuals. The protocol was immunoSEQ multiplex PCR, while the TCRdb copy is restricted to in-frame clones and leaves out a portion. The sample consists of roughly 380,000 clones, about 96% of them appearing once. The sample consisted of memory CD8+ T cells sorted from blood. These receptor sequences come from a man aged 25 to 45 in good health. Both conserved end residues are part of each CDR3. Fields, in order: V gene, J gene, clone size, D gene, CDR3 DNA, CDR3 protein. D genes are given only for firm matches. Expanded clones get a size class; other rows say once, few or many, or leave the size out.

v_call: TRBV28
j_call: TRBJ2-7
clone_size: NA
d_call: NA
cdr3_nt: TGTGCCAGCAGTGACCCATACAACCCCTACGAGCAGTACTTC
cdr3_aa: CASSDPYNPYEQYF

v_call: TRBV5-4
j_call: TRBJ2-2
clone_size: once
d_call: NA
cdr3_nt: TGTGCCAGCAGCTTGGAGCCGGGGGCCCCCGGGGAGCTGTTTTTT
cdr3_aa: CASSLEPGAPGELFF

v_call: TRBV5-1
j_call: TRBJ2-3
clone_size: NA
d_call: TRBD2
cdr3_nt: TGCGCCAGCAGCCATAGCGGGAGCCCAGATACGCAGTATTTT
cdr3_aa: CASSHSGSPDTQYF

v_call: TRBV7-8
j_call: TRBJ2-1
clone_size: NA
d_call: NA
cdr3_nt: TGTGCCAGCAGCTCCTGGACATCCTCCTCCTACAATGAGCAGTTCTTC
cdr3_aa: CASSSWTSSSYNEQFF

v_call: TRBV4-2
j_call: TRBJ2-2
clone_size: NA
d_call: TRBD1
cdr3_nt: TGTGCCAGCAGCCAATTCCCGGACAGGGGGAACACCGGGGAGCTGTTTTTT
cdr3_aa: CASSQFPDRGNTGELFF

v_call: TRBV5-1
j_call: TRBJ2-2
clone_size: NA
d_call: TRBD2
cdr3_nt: TGCGCCAGTAGCTTGGTAGCGGGAGGGAACACCGGGGAGCTGTTTTTT
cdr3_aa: CASSLVAGGNTGELFF

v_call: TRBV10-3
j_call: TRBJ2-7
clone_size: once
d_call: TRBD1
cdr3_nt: TGTGCCATCAGTGAGTCGACTCATTTCCGTAGGACAGGTACCTACGAGCAGTACTTC
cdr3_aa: CAISESTHFRRTGTYEQYF

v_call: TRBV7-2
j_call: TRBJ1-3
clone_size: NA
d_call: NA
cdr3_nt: TGTGCCAGCAGCTTAAGGCCCCCGACAGATCACGGAAACACCATATATTTT
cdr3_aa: CASSLRPPTDHGNTIYF

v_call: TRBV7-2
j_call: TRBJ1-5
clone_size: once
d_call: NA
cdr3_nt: TGTGCCAGCAGCTTAGCACAGGGCAATCAGCCCCAGCATTTT
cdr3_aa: CASSLAQGNQPQHF

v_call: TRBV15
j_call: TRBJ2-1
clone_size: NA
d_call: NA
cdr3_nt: TGTGCCACCAGCAGAGAGGGACACAATGAGCAGTTCTTC
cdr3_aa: CATSREGHNEQFF

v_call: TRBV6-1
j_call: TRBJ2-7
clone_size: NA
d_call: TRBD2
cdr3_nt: TGTGCCAGCAGTGAATGGGTGGCTAGCGGGAGTATCCCCTACGAGCAGTACTTC
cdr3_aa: CASSEWVASGSIPYEQYF

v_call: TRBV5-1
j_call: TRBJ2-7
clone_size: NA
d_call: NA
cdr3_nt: TGCGCCAGCAAGCCCCAGGGGCCCATGAGCTCCTACGAGCAGTACTTC
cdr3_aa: CASKPQGPMSSYEQYF

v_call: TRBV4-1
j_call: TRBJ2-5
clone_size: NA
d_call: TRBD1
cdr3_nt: TGCGCCAGCAGCCAAGCGCTACAGGGGGCGGGAGAGACCCAGTACTTC
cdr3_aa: CASSQALQGAGETQYF

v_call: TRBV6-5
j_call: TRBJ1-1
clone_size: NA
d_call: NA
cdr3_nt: TGTGCCAGCAGCAGGACACTGAACACTGAAGCTTTCTTT
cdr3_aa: CASSRTLNTEAFF

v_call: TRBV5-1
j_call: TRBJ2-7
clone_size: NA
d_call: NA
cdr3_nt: TGCGCCAGCAGCTTGGTCCCCTACGAGCAGTACTTC
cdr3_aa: CASSLVPYEQYF

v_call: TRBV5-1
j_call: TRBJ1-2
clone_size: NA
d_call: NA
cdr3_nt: TGCGCCAGCAACCTCGACGGGCAGGGAGACTATGGCTACACCTTC
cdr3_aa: CASNLDGQGDYGYTF

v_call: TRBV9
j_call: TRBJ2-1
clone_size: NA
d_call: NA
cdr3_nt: TGTGCCAGCAGCGCTCCGGTAACAGACAATGAGCAGTTCTTC
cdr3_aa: CASSAPVTDNEQFF

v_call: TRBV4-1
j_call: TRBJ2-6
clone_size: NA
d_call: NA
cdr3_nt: TGCGCCAGCAGCCAAGTACCGATTCCTGTTGGCTCTGGGGCCAACGTCCTGACTTTC
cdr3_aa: CASSQVPIPVGSGANVLTF

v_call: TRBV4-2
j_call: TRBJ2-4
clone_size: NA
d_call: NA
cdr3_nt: TGTGCCAGCAGCCAAGTGGTCCTAGCCAAAAACATTCAGTACTTC
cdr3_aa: CASSQVVLAKNIQYF

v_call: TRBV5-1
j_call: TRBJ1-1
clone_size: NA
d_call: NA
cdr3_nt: TGCGCCAGCAGCTTGGTAGGCCGTTCGAACACTGAAGCTTTCTTT
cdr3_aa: CASSLVGRSNTEAFF

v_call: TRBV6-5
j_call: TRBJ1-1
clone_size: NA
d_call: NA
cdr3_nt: TGTGCCAGCAGTTACGGGGGGAACACTGAAGCTTTCTTT
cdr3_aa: CASSYGGNTEAFF

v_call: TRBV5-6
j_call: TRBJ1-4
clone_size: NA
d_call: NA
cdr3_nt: TGTGCCAGCAGCTTGGCGGGAGGGACTAATGAAAAACTGTTTTTT
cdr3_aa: CASSLAGGTNEKLFF

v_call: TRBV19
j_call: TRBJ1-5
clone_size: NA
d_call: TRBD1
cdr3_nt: TGTGCCAGTAGTATAAGGTCGGTGGAGGACAGGGCGGTTCAGCCCCAGCATTTT
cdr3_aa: CASSIRSVEDRAVQPQHF

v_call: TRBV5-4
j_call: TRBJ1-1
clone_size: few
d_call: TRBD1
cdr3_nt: TGTGCCAGCAGCTCAAGGACAGGAAGGGCCAACACTGAAGCTTTCTTT
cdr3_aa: CASSSRTGRANTEAFF

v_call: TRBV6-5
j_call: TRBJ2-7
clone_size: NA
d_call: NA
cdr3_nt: TGTGCCAGCAGTTACTCTATCGGGGCCTACGAGCAGTACTTC
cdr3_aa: CASSYSIGAYEQYF

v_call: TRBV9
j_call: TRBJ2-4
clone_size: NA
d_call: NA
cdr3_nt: TGTGCCAGCAGCGTAGGGACAGCCAAAAACATTCAGTACTTC
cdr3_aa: CASSVGTAKNIQYF

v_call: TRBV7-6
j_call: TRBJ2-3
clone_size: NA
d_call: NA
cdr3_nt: TGTGCCAGCAGCTTAGTTCTGTCTAGCACAGATACGCAGTATTTT
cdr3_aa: CASSLVLSSTDTQYF

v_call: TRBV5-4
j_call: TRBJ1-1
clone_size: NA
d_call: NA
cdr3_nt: TGTGCCAGCAGCTTGGCAGGGAACGGGATAGCTGAAGCTTTCTTT
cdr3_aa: CASSLAGNGIAEAFF

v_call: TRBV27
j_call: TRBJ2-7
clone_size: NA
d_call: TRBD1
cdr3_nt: TGTGCCAGCAGCCCCGACAGGGTTACCTACGAGCAGTACTTC
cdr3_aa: CASSPDRVTYEQYF

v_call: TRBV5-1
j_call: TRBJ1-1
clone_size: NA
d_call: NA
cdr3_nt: TGCGCCAGCAGCTTGGAAAGCACAGCCTTTGAAGCTTTCTTT
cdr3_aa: CASSLESTAFEAFF

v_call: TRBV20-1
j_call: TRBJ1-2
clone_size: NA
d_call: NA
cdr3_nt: TGCAGTGCTAGAGGCAGGAATGGCTACACCTTC
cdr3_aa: CSARGRNGYTF

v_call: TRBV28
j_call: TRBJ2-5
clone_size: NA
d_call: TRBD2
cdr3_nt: TGTGCCAGCAGTTTAACCCTCTTAGCGGGAGGGCCGGAGACCCAGTACTTC
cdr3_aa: CASSLTLLAGGPETQYF

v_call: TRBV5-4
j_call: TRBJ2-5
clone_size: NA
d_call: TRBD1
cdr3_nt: TGTGCCAGCAGCTTGTCGACAGGGTCCATAAAGACCCAGTACTTC
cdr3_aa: CASSLSTGSIKTQYF

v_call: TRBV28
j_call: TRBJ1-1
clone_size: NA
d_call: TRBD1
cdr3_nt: TGTGCCAGCAGAGAACCGGGACAGGGTTCTGAAGCTTTCTTT
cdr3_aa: CASREPGQGSEAFF

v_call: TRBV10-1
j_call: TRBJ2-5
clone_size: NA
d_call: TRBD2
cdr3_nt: TGCGCCAGGCCAACTCTAGCGGGAGGGTCTATGAAGACCCAGTACTTC
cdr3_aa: CARPTLAGGSMKTQYF

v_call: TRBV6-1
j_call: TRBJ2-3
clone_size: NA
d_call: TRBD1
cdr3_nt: TGTGCCAGCCGACCCAGGGGGGATACGCAGTATTTT
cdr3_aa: CASRPRGDTQYF

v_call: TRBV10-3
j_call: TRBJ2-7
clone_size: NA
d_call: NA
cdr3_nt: TGTGCCATCAGTCAGGGGCGGGAGCAGTACTTC
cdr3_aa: CAISQGREQYF

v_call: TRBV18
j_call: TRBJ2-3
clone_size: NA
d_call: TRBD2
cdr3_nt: TGTGCCAGCTCACCCCATAGACTAGCGGGAGATACGCAGTATTTT
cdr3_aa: CASSPHRLAGDTQYF

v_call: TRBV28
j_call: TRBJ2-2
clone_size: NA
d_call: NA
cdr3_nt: TGTGCCAGCAGTCCAAGGAAGAACACCGGGGAGCTGTTTTTT
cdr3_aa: CASSPRKNTGELFF

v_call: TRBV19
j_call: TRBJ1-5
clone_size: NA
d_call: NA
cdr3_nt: TGTGCCAGTAGTATACAGGGGCAGCCCCAGCATTTT
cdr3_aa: CASSIQGQPQHF

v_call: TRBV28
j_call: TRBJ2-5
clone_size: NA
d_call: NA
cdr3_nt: TGTGCCAGCAGTGTTGGGGGCTCGGGGACCCAGTACTTC
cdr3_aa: CASSVGGSGTQYF

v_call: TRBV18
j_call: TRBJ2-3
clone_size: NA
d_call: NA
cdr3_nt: TGTGCCAGCTCACGGGACTTCACAGATACGCAGTATTTT
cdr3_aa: CASSRDFTDTQYF

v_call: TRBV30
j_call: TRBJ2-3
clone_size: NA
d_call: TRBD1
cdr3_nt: TGTGCCTGGAGTCCAGGGGGCCGCACAGATACGCAGTATTTT
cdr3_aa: CAWSPGGRTDTQYF

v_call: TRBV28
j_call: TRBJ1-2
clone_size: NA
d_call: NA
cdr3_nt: TGTGCCAGCAGTTTATCGCGGGGAGAGAGGAACTATGGCTACACCTTC
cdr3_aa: CASSLSRGERNYGYTF

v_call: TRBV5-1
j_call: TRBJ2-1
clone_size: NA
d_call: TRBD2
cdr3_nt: TGCGCCAGCAGCTTGACTAGCGGGCAAGAGCAGTTCTTC
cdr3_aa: CASSLTSGQEQFF

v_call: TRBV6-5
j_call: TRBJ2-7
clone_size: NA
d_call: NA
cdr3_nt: TGTGCCAGCAGTTACTCGACGGCAGGGAGAATCTACGAGCAGTACTTC
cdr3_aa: CASSYSTAGRIYEQYF

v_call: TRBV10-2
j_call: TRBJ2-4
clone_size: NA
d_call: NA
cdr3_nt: TGCGCCAGCAGGGGGATCGAAAACATTCAGTACTTC
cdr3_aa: CASRGIENIQYF

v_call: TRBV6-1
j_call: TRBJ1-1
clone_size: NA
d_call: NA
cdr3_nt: TGTGCCAGCAGTGAAGGGCGGGGCACTGAAGCTTTCTTT
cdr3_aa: CASSEGRGTEAFF

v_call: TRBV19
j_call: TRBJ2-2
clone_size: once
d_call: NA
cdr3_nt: TGTGCCAGTAGGAACACCGGGGAGCTGTTTTTT
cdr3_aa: CASRNTGELFF

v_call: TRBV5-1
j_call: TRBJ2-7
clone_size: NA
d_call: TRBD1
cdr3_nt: TGCGCCAGCAGCTTGGGAGGGACAGGAGCGGAGATGGGGCAGTACTTC
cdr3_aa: CASSLGGTGAEMGQYF

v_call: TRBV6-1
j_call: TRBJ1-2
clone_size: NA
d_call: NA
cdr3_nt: TGTGCCAGCAGTGAATTCCGTGCCCGGAGTTTAAACTATGGCTACACCTTC
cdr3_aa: CASSEFRARSLNYGYTF

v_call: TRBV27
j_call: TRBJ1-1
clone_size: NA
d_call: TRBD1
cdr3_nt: TGTGCCAGCAGTGCGACAGGGGGCGTGTACACTGAAGCTTTCTTT
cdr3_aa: CASSATGGVYTEAFF

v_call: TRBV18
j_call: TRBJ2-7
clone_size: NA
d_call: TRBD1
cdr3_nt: TGTGCCAGCTCACCCGGACAGGTGGGAGAGCAGTACTTC
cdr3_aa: CASSPGQVGEQYF

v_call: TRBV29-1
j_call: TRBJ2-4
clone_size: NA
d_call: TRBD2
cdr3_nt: TGCAGCGTTGACCCCCCGGGGGGAGCCAAAAACATTCAGTACTTC
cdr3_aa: CSVDPPGGAKNIQYF

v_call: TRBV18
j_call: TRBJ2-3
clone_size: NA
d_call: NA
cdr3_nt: TGTGCCAGTCGACCAGGGGTCGGCACAGATACGCAGTATTTT
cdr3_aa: CASRPGVGTDTQYF

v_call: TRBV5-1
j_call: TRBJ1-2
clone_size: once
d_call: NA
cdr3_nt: TGCGCCAGCAGCTCGACAGCCTACAATTATGGCTACACCTTC
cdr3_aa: CASSSTAYNYGYTF

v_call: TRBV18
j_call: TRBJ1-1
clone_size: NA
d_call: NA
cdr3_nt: TGTGCCAGCTCGCCCCTTCCACAGAACACTGAAGCTTTCTTT
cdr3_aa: CASSPLPQNTEAFF

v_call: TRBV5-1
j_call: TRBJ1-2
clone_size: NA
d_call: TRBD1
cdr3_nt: TGCGCCAGCAGCCTCCCCGAGGGGACAGGGGGGGATTACTATGGCTACACCTTC
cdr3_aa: CASSLPEGTGGDYYGYTF

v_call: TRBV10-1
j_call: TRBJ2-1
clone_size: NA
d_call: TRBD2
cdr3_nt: TGCGCCAGCTCGCTACGGGGGGGGGCGTTTAGAAATGAGCAGTTCTTC
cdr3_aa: CASSLRGGAFRNEQFF